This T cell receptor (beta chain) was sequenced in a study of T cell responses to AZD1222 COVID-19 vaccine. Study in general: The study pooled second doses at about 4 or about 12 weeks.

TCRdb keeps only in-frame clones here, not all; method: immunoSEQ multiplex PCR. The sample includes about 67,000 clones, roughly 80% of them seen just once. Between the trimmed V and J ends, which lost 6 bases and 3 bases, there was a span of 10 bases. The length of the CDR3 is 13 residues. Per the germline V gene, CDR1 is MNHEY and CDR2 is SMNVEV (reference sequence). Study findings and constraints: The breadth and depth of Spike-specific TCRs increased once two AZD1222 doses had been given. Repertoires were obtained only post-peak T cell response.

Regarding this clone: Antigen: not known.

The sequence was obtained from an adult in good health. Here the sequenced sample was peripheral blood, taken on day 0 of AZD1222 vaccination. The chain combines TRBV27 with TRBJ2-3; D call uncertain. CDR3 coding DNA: TGTGCCAGCAGCCACCTGGGGACAGATACGCAGTATTTT. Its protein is CASSHLGTDTQYF.